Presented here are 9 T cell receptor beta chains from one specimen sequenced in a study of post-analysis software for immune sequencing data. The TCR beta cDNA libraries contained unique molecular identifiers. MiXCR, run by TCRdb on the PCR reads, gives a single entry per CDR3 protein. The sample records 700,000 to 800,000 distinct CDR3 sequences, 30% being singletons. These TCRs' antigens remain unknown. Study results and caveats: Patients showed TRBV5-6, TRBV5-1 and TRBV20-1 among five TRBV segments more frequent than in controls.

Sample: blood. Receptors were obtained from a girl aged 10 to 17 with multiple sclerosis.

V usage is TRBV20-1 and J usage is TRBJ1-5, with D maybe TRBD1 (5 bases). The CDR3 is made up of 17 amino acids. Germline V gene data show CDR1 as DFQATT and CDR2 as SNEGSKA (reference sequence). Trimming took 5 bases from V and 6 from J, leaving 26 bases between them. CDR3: CSAASGRAGSVGQPQHF. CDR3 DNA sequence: TGCAGTGCTGCTAGCGGGAGGGCAGGGTCGGTCGGTCAGCCCCAGCATTTT.

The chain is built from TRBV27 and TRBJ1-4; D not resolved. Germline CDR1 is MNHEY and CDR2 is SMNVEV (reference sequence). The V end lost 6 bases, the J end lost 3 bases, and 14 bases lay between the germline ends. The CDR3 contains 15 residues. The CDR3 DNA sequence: TGTGCCAGCAGCCTTGTGCCTCCAGCTAATGAAAAACTGTTTTTT. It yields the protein CASSLVPPANEKLFF.

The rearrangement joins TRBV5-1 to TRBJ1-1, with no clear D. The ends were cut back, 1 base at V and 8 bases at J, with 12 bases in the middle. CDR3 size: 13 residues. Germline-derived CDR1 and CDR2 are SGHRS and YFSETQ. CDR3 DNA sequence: TGCGCCAGCAGCTTGAGAGGAGGGATCGAAGCTTTCTTT. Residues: CASSLRGGIEAFF.

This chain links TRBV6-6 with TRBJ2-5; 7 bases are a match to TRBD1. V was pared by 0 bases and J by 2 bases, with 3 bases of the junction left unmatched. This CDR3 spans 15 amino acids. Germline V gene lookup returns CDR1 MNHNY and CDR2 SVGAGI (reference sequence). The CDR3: CASSYSSGQQETQYF. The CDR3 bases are TGTGCCAGCAGTTACTCGTCGGGACAGCAAGAGACCCAGTACTTC.

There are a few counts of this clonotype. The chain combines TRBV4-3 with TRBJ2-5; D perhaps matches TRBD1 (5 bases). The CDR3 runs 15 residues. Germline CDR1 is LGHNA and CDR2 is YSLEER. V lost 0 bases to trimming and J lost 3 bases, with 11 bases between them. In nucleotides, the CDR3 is TGCGCCAGCAGCCAAGATATGGGGCGTGAAGAGACCCAGTACTTC. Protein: CASSQDMGREETQYF.

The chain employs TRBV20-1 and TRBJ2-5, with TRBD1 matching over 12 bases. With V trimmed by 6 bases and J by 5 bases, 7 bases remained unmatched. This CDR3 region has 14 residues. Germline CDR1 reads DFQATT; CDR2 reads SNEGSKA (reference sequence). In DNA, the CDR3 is TGCAGTGCCCGGGACAGGGGGCCTCGGGAGACCCAGTACTTC. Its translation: CSARDRGPRETQYF.

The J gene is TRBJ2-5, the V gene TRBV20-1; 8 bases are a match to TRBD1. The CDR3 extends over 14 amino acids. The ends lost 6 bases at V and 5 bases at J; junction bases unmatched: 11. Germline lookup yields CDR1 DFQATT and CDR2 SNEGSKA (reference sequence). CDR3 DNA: TGCAGTGCCCTAAGGACAGGGCTTGAGGAGACCCAGTACTTC. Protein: CSALRTGLEETQYF.

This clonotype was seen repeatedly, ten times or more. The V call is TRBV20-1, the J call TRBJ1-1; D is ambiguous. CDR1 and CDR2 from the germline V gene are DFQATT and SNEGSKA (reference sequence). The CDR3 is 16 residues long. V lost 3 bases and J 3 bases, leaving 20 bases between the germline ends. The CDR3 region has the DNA TGCAGTGCTAGTTCCACTCGGGAGAGGTGGGACACTGAAGCTTTCTTT. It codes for CSASSTRERWDTEAFF.

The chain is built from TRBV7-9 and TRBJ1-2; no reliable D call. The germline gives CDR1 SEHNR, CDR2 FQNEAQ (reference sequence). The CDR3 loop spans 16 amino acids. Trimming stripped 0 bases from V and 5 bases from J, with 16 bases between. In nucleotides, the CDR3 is TGTGCCAGCAGCTTAGCGCGTTCAGAAGGGATTTATGGCTACACCTTC. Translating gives CASSLARSEGIYGYTF.